This T cell receptor (beta chain) was sequenced for a study of control samples from healthy donors and cancer patients. Profiled with immunoSEQ multiplex PCR; TCRdb holds only in-frame clones, not every one. The table shows 76,000 or so clones, with roughly 89% occurring only once. The receptor was derived from a woman in her forties or fifties with colorectal cancer. The sequenced sample consisted of PBMCs.

For the CDR3, the DNA is TGCGCCAGCAGCGAGGGACTAGCTAGGGATGAGCAGTTCTTC. Residues: CASSEGLARDEQFF. The chain is built from TRBV5-1 and TRBJ2-1, with 9 nucleotides matching TRBD2. CDR3 length equals 14 residues. Trimming at V came to 4 bases and at J to 8 bases, leaving 7 bases not matched to a gene. Germline V gives CDR1 SGHRS, CDR2 YFSETQ.